This T cell receptor (beta chain) was observed in a study of radiation and T cells in renal cell carcinoma. Study observations and caveats: From baseline, blood top tumor clonotypes peaked at 2 weeks post-radiation. Without pretreatment biopsies, baseline tumor clonotype presence was undetermined.

Regarding this clone: Its antigen is unknown.

Time point indicated: blood 2 weeks post-SBRT. Sample treatment: 15 Gy SBRT to primary tumor, nephrectomy 4 weeks later. Blood was sampled at baseline, 2 weeks and 4 weeks after SBRT. Profiled with immunoSEQ multiplex PCR; TCRdb holds only in-frame clones, not every one. The repertoire holds roughly 150,000 clones, with roughly 87% as singletons. The length of the CDR3 is 15 residues. CDR1 is SGHRS and CDR2 is YFSETQ in the germline V gene. The germline V and J ends were trimmed by 5 bases and 1 base, with 13 bases remaining between them. The chain couples TRBV5-1 to TRBJ2-1; tentatively, D is TRBD1 or TRBD2 (5 bases each). The starting material was blood, obtained from a patient whose treatment included radiotherapy and nephrectomy. The receptor was isolated from a woman in her forties or fifties with renal cell carcinoma. Written as DNA, the CDR3 is TGCGCCAGCAGTCCCTGGGACGGTTCCTACAATGAGCAGTTCTTC. Its translation: CASSPWDGSYNEQFF. The full variable domain, completed using reference TRBV5-1 and TRBJ2-1, is KAGVTQTPRYLIKTRGQQVTLSCSPISGHRSVSWYQQTPGQGLQFLFEYFSETQRNKGNFPGRFSGRQFSNSRSEMNVSTLELGDSALYLCASSPWDGSYNEQFFGPGTRLTVL.